This is a list of T cell receptor beta chains from one sample in a study of blood T cell repertoires in COVID-19. Measured with immunoSEQ multiplex PCR; TCRdb has only the in-frame clones, and not every one. The sample yields 470,000 or so clones, about 89% seen once. Sequencing was carried out using peripheral blood. These receptors were collected from a woman aged 25 to 45 with acute or convalescent COVID-19. Each CDR3 is given with its conserved first and last residue. Rows give clone size only sometimes, using once, few, many, or a class for an expanded clone.

TRBV3-1/TRBV3-2	TRBJ2-3	-	CASSQERTGRDTQYF
TRBV7-9	TRBJ2-3	-	CASSLTGGYTDTQYF
TRBV27	TRBJ1-2	-	CASSLLVGGAYTF
TRBV2	TRBJ1-5	-	CASRAQSNSNQPQHF
TRBV24-1	TRBJ1-2	-	CATSDEQGGDGYTF
TRBV12-3/TRBV12-4	TRBJ2-1	-	CASSLGANEQFF
TRBV6-5	TRBJ2-7	-	CASSYGQASFSYEQYF
TRBV2	TRBJ2-3	-	CASSRWSSGSSTDTQYF
TRBV24-1	TRBJ1-1	-	CAAITEDRGLNTEAFF
TRBV2	TRBJ2-4	-	CASSDVLSKNIQYF
TRBV24-1	TRBJ2-1	-	CATSDLPGLGTYNEQFF
TRBV29-1	TRBJ1-1	-	CSAGQTYEAFF
TRBV19	TRBJ1-4	-	CASSIPQVDHNEKLFF
TRBV7-9	TRBJ1-2	-	CASTPLPTVEGYTF
TRBV29-1	TRBJ2-7	once	CSVEDRPFSYEQYF
TRBV27	TRBJ2-1	-	CASSLATGRFYNEQFF
TRBV9	TRBJ1-2	-	CASSPVYGYTF
TRBV10-3	TRBJ2-7	-	CAISTGQGGSYEQYF
TRBV12-3/TRBV12-4	TRBJ1-2	-	CASTFVAGLGYTF
TRBV10-3	TRBJ1-2	-	CAISAKYRGSPANYGYTF
TRBV2	TRBJ2-7	-	CASSENRHSYEQYF
TRBV7-3	TRBJ2-3	-	CASSLTAGGADTQYF
TRBV6-5	TRBJ1-2	-	CASSYLGTDPYGYTF
TRBV23-1	TRBJ1-6	-	CASSLVRSYSPLHF
TRBV28	TRBJ2-6	-	CASTVGGAGANVLTF
TRBV11-2	TRBJ2-3	-	CASSPDIPRADTQYF
TRBV7-9	TRBJ2-5	-	CASSSRGAQETQYF
TRBV7-2	TRBJ1-6	once	CASSPRQGARVNSPLHF
TRBV15	TRBJ2-1	-	CATSRDKGAGNEQFF
TRBV7-9	TRBJ1-1	-	CASSAPGQGIEAFF
TRBV18	TRBJ2-5	-	CASSGQAQETQYF
TRBV4-1	TRBJ2-7	-	CASSRREDLGEQYF
TRBV5-4	TRBJ1-4	-	CASSLFGSNEKLFF
TRBV2	TRBJ1-2	-	CASKQGKVNYGYTF
TRBV10-3	TRBJ2-1	-	CAISESISGNPAQFF
TRBV11-2	TRBJ1-5	-	CASTFLGQAFNQPQHF
TRBV12-3/TRBV12-4	TRBJ2-3	-	CASSRDTQYF
TRBV9	TRBJ2-7	-	CASPLETSSYEQYF
TRBV5-1	TRBJ2-7	-	CASSLGQASSYEQYF
TRBV27	TRBJ1-1	-	CASSLKGGITEAFF
TRBV5-1	TRBJ1-3	few	CASSLGSSSGNTIYF
TRBV30	TRBJ1-1	-	CAWTPTGVNTEAFF
TRBV12-3/TRBV12-4	TRBJ2-5	-	CASSIVGQTQYF
TRBV29-1	TRBJ2-5	-	CSVETRGETQYF
TRBV5-4	TRBJ1-5	-	CASSLAGSPNQPQHF
TRBV4-1	TRBJ1-6	-	CASSQESLPNSPLHF
TRBV28	TRBJ1-5	once	CASSLGQVSNQPQHF
TRBV2	TRBJ2-7	-	CASSWDRSYEQYF
TRBV5-6	TRBJ1-2	once	CASRRQALYGYTF
TRBV5-6	TRBJ2-7	once	CASSRSAVYEQYF